This entry is about one TCR beta chain. This may stem from a read error, because a much larger clone lies one nucleotide away. TCRdb independently ran MiXCR on the 5' RACE reads; one entry per CDR3 protein. This repertoire shows about 220,000 distinct CDR3 sequences, roughly a tenth found once; its top ten account for 20% to 25%. V shed 1 base and J 6 bases; nucleotides not matched to a gene: 6. Germline V CDR1 and CDR2: SGHRS, YFSETQ. The CDR3 runs 14 residues. The data stem from a study of CD8 T cells in ankylosing spondylitis. This chain connects TRBV5-1 to TRBJ1-1; 7 bases are shared with TRBD1. The sample taken for sequencing was blood, either unsorted or a sorted T cell fraction (not recorded which). This clonotype was sampled from a male donor with ankylosing spondylitis or in good health (not recorded which). CDR3 in DNA: TGCGCCAGCAGCTTGCCATGGGACAGCGCTGAAGCTTTCTTT. Its protein is CASSLPWDSAEAFF.